The present TCR beta chain was sequenced within a study of T-cell reconstitution after alpha-beta-depleted transplantation in children (dated by TCRdb to 2016 to 2017). Regarding the study in general: The study quantitatively tracked T-cell immune reconstitution after TCRalphabeta/CD19-depleted allogeneic hematopoietic cell transplantation in children using TCR repertoire profiling.

From its cysteine to its phenylalanine, the CDR3 spans 17 amino acids. Solely the CDR3 DNA is kept, with 51 bases framed from the first base. Unmatched junction bases come to 7, with V trimmed by 0 bases and J by 6 bases. CDR1 MNHEY and CDR2 SVGAGI were looked up in the germline V gene. Libraries were made using PCR. Sequencer: Illumina HiSeq 2500. To normalize quantification of the TCRbeta repertoire, the TCR libraries were built with molecular barcoding that relied on unique molecular identifiers. The public reads were reanalyzed by TCRdb: fastp trimming at Q25, MiXCR alignment, in-frame beta chains only. Entries that share a CDR3 protein sequence are merged under the most common genes and DNA. A total of about 500,000 distinct CDR3 sequences appear in this sample, roughly 33% of them only once. The ten most abundant clones make up approximately 2.3% of the sample. There are a few counts of this clonotype. The specificity of this receptor is unknown. Base qualities are not at hand, and no much larger clone is one base apart.

The origin of this receptor is a human donor who donated a stem cell graft to a child with aplastic anemia. The input for sequencing was PBMCs from the stem cell graft donor, taken from the stem cell graft. The chain links TRBV6-5 with TRBJ2-3; 12 bases in the middle match TRBD1. The CDR3 is CASSYSPGQGARDTQYF. The nucleotide sequence reads TGTGCCAGCAGTTACTCACCGGGACAGGGGGCAAGGGATACGCAGTATTTT.